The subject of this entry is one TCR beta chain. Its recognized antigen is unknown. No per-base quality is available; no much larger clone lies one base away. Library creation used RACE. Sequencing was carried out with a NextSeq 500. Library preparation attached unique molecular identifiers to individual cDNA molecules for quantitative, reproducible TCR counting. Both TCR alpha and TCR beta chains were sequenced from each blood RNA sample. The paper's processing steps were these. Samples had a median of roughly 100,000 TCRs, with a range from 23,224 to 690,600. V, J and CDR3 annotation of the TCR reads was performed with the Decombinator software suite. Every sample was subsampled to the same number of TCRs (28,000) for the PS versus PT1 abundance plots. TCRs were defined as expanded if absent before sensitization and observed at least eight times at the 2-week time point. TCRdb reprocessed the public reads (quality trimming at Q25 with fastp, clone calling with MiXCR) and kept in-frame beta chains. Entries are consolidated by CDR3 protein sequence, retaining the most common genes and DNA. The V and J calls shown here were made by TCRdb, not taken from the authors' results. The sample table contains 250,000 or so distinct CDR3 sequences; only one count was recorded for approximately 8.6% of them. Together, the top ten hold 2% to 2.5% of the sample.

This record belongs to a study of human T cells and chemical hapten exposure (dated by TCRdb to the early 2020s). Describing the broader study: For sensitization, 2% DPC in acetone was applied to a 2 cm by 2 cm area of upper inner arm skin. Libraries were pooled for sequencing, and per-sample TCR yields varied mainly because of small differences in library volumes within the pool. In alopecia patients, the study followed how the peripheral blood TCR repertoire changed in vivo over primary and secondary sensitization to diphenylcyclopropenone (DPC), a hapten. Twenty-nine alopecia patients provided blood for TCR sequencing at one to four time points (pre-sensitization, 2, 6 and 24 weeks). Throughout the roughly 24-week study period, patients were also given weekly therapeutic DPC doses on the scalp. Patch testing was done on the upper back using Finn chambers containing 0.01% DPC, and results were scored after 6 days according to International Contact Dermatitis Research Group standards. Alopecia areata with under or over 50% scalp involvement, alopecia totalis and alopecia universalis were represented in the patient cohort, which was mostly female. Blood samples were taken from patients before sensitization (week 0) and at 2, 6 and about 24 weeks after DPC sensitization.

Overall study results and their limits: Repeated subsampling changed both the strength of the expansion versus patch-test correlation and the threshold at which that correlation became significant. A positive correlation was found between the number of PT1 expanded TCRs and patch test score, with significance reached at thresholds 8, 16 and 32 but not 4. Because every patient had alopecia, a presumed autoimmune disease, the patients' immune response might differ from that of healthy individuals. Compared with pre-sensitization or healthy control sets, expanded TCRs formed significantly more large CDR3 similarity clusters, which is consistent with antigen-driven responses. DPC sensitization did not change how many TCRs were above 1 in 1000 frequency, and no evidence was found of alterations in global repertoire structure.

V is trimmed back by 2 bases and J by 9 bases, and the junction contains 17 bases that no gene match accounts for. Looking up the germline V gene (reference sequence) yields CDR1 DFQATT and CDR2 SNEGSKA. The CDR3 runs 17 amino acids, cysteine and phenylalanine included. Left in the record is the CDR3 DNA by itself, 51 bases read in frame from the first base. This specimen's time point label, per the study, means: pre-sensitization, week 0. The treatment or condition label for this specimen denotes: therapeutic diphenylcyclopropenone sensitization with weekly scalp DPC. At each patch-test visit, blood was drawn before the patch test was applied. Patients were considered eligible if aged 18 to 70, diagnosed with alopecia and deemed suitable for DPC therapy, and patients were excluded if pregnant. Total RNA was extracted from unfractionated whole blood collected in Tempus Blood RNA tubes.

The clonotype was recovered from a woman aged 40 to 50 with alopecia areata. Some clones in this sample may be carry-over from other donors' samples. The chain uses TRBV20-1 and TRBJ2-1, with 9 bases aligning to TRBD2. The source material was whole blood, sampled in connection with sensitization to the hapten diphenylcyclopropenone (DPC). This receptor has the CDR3 CSARSISGRGHAGEQFF. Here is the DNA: TGCAGTGCTAGATCTATTAGCGGGAGAGGTCACGCGGGTGAGCAGTTCTTC.